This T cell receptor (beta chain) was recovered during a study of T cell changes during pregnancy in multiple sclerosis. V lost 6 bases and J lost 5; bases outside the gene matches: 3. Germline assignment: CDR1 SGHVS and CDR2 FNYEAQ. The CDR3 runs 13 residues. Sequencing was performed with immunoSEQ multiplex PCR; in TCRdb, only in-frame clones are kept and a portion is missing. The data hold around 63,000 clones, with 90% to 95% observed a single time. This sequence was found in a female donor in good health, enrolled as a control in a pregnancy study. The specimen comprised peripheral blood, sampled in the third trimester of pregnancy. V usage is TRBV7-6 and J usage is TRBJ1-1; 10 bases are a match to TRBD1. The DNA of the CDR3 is TGTGCCAGCAGGCTGGGACAGGGGACTGAAGCTTTCTTT. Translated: CASRLGQGTEAFF.